Here is one T cell receptor (beta chain) with its context. Looked up from germline, CDR1 is SQVTM and CDR2 is ANQGSEA. Deletions cut 4 bases from V and 4 bases from J, with 8 bases between. This CDR3 contains 12 residues. TCRdb re-called the 5' RACE reads with MiXCR, one entry per CDR3 protein. This sample has 55,000 to 70,000 distinct CDR3 sequences, with about 12% found just once. This specimen comes from a study of early T cells in non-severe SARS-CoV-2 infection. Sequencing was performed on whole blood. The clonotype was recovered from an adult who was a healthcare worker with PCR-confirmed SARS-CoV-2 infection or an uninfected control (not recorded which). The chain recombines TRBV29-1 with TRBJ1-5, with unresolved D. The CDR3 region is CSVGTHNQPQHF. Here the CDR3 DNA reads TGCAGCGTTGGAACTCATAATCAGCCCCAGCATTTT. Full variable domain (missing parts from reference TRBV29-1 and TRBJ1-5): SAVISQKPSRDICQRGTSLTIQCQVDSQVTMMFWYRQQPGQSLTLIATANQGSEATYESGFVIDKFPISRPNLTFSTLTVSNMSPEDSSIYLCSVGTHNQPQHFGDGTRLSIL.